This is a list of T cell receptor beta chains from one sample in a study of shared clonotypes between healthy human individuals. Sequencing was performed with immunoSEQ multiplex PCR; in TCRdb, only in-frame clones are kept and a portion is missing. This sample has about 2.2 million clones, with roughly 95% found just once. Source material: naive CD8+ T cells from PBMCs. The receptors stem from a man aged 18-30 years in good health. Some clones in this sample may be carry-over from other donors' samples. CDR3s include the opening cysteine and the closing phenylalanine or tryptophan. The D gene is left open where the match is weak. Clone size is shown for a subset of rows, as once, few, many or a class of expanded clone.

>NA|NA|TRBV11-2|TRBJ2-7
TGTGCCAGCAGCCGACAATCGGGTGGGGGAGGCGACGAGCAGTACTTC
CASSRQSGGGGDEQYF
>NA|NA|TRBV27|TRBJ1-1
TGTGCCAGCAGCCCCACGCTAAGGATCGTGAACACTGAAGCTTTCTTT
CASSPTLRIVNTEAFF
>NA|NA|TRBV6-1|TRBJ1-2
TGTGCCAGCAGTGAAGACAGACGGATCTATGGCTACACCTTC
CASSEDRRIYGYTF
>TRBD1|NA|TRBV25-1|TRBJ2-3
TGTGCCAGCAAACCCTCCCGGACAGGAGAGAGCACAGATACGCAGTATTTT
CASKPSRTGESTDTQYF
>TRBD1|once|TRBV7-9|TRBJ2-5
TGTGCCAGCAGGGACAGGGGGAGAGAGACCCAGTACTTC
CASRDRGRETQYF
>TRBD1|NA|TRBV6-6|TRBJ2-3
TGTGCCACGACAGGGGCACCCGCAGATACGCAGTATTTT
CATTGAPADTQYF
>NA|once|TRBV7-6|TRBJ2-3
TGTGCCAGCAGCGGACAGCTGAAGAGCACAGATACGCAGTATTTT
CASSGQLKSTDTQYF
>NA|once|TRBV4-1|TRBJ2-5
TGCGCCAGCAGCCAAGGGCCAGGGACACAAGAGACCCAGTACTTC
CASSQGPGTQETQYF
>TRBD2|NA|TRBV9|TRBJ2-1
TGTGCCAGCAGCGTAGGGTCTAGCGGGAATGAGCAGTTCTTC
CASSVGSSGNEQFF
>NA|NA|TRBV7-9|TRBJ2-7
TGTGCCAGCAGCCCCCTTCTGCACTCCTACGAGCAGTACTTC
CASSPLLHSYEQYF
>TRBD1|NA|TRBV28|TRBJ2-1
TGTGCCAGCAGTTCCCGCCGGACAGGTTACAATGAGCAGTTCTTC
CASSSRRTGYNEQFF
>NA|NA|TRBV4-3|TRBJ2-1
TGCGCCAGCAGCCAAGAACCCGGGAGCTCCTACAATGAGCAGTTCTTC
CASSQEPGSSYNEQFF
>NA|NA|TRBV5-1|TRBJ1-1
TGCGCCAGCAGCTTGCCGGGATGGAACACTGAAGCTTTCTTT
CASSLPGWNTEAFF